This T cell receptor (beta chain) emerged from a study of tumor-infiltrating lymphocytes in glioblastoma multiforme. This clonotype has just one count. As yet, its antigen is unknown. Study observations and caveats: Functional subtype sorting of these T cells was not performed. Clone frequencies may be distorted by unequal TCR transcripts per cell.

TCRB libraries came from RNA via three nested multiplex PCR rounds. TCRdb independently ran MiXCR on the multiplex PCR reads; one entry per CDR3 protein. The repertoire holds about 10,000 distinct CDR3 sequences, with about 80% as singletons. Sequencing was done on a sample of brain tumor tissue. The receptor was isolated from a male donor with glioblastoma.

The CDR3 DNA follows: TGTGCCAGCCTCTCGGGGGGAGAGACCCAGTACTTC. Encoded protein: CASLSGGETQYF. The chain recombines TRBV11-2 with TRBJ2-5; 7 nucleotides match TRBD2. With 8 bases clipped from V and 4 bases from J, the junction kept 4 bases outside the gene matches. Per germline, CDR1 SGHAT and CDR2 FQNNGV. The CDR3 is 12 residues long.